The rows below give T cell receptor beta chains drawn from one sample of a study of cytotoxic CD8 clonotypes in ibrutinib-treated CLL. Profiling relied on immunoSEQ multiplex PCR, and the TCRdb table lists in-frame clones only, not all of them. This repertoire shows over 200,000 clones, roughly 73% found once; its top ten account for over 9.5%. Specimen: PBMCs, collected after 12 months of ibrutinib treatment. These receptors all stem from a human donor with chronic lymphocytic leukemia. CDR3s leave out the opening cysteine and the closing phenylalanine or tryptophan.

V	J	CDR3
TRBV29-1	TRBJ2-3	SVLSTDTQY
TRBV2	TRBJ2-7	ASSGGSGRASYEQY
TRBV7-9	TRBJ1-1	ASSASRKAEAF
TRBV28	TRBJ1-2	ASSPGTGYGYT
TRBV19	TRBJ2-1	ASSPSNGGHNEQF
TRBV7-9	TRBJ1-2	ASSREPGGYGYT
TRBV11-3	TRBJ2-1	ASTLGQGSYNEQF
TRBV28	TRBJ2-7	ASSSSSRGQPSYEQY
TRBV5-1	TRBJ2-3	ASSWGGRGTTDTQY
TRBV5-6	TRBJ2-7	ASSPTTTRNSYEQY
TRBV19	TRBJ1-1	ASSIDGGTAF
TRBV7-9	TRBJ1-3	ASTENLELAGNTIY
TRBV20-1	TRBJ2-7	SASTQEQY
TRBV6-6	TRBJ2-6	ASSYSRGVGANVLT
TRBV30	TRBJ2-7	AWSKQGYEQY
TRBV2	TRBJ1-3	ASSTPWGGMNTIY
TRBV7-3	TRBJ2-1	ASSLTAGLNEQF
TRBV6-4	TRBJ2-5	ASSEGTSGQETQY
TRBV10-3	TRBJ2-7	AISERGIGHEQY
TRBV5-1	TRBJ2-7	ASSLGSVGRYEQY
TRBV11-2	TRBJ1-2	ASSPTPRRSKNYGYT
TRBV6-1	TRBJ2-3	ASSEAEGSQSTQY
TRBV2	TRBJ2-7	ASSATGSGSYEQY
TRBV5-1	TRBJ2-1	ASRPTPGQGYNEQF
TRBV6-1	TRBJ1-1	ASSEGAGILNTEAF
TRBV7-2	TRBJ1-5	ASSTRGDQPQH
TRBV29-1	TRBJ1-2	SGAGQGYGYT
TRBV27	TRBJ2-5	AGSLSGSRETQY
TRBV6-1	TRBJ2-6	ASGPSGANVLT
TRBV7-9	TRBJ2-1	ASSHPLSGQSQSYNEQF
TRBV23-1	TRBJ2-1	ASRQGPRECEQF
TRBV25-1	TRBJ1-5	ASSEDREDQPQH
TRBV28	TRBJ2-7	ASRPGTGGLEQY
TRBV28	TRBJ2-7	ASSLRPGAGYEQY
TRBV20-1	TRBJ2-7	SAPDSYEQY
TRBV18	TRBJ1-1	ASSQDQNTEAF
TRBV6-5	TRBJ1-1	ASSLFGAGTNTEAF
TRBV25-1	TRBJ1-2	ASSEGVSPGYGYT
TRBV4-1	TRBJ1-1	ASSQLVTGITEAF
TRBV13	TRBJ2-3	ASSVGLAGQRDTQY